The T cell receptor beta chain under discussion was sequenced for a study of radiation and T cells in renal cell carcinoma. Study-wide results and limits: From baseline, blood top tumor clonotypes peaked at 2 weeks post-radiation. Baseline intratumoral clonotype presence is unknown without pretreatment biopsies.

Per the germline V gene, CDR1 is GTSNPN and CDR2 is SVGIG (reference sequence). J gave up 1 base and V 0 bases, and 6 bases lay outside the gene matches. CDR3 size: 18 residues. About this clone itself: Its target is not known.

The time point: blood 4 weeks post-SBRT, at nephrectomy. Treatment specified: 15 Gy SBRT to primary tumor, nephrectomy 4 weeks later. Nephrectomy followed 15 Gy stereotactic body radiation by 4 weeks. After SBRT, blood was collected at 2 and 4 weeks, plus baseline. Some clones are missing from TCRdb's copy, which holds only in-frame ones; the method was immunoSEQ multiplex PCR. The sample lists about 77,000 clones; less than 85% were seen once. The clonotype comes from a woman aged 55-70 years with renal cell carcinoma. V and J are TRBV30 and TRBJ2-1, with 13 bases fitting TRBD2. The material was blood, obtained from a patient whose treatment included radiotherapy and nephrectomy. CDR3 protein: CAWSVGLAGVGSYNEQFF. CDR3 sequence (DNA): TGTGCCTGGAGTGTAGGACTAGCGGGAGTAGGGTCCTACAATGAGCAGTTCTTC.